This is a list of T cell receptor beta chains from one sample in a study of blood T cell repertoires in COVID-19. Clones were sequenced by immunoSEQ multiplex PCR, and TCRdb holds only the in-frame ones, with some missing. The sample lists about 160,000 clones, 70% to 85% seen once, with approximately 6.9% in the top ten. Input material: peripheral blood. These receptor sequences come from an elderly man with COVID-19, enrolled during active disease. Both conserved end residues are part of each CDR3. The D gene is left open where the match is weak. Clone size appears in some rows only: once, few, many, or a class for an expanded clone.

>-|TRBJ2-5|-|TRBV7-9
TGTGCCAGCAGCTTAGGCGGGAATCAAGAGACCCAGTACTTC
CASSLGGNQETQYF
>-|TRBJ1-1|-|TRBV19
TGTGCCACCAGACAGAACACTGAAGCTTTCTTT
CATRQNTEAFF
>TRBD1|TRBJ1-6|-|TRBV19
TGTGCCAGTAGCGGGGACAGTGTTATTTCACCCCTCCACTTT
CASSGDSVISPLHF
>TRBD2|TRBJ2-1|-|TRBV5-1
TGCGCCAGCAGCTTGTATCGGGGGGCCTACAATGAGCAGTTCTTC
CASSLYRGAYNEQFF
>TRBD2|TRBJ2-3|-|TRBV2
TGTGCCAGCAAAAGGACTAGCGGGGGGGGTAGCACAGATACGCAGTATTTT
CASKRTSGGGSTDTQYF
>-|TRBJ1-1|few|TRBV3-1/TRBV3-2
TGTGCCAGCAGCCTTCAACGGGACACTGAAGCTTTCTTT
CASSLQRDTEAFF
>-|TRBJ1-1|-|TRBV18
TGTGCCAGCTCAGCCGTCGGGGACACTGAAGCTTTCTTT
CASSAVGDTEAFF
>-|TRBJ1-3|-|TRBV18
TGTGCCAGCTCACCCAAATCGAGCTCTGGAAACACCATATATTTT
CASSPKSSSGNTIYF
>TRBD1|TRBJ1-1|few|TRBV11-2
TGTGCCAGCAGCTTTCGACAGGGAACTTTCTTT
CASSFRQGTFF
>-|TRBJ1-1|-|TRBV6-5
TGTGCCATCCTCCGGGGTGCTGTGTCCACTGAAGCTTTCTTT
CAILRGAVSTEAFF
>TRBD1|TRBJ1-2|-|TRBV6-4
TGTGCCAGCAGTGGACGTGCCGGGACAGGGGATCTTGGTGGCTACACCTTC
CASSGRAGTGDLGGYTF
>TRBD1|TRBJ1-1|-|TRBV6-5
TGTGCCAGCGTGTCCGCGGTAGGGGGCGTTGAAGCTTTCTTT
CASVSAVGGVEAFF
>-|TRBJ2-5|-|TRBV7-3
TGTGCCAGCAGCTCCGGGGGACAAGAGACCCAGTACTTC
CASSSGGQETQYF
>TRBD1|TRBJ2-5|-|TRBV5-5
TGTGCCAGCAGCTCAAAGGACAGGGGCTTAGAGACCCAGTACTTC
CASSSKDRGLETQYF
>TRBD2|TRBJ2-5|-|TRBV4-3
TGCGCCAGCAGCCAAGGCGGGGGTTACCAAGAGACCCAGTACTTC
CASSQGGGYQETQYF
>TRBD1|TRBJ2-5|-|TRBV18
TGTGCCAGCTCACCACCGGGACAGGGGATGGAAGAGACCCAGTACTTC
CASSPPGQGMEETQYF